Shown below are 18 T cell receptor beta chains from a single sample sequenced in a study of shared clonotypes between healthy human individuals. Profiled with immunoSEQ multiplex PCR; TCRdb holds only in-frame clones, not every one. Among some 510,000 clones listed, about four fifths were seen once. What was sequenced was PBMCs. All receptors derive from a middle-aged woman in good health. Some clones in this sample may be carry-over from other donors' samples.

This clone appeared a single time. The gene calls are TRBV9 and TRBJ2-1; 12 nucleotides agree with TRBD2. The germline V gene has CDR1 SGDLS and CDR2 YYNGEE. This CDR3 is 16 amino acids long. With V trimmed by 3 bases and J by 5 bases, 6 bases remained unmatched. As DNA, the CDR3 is TGTGCCAGCAGCGCAGAACTAGCGGGAGGTAACAATGAGCAGTTCTTC. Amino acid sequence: CASSAELAGGNNEQFF.

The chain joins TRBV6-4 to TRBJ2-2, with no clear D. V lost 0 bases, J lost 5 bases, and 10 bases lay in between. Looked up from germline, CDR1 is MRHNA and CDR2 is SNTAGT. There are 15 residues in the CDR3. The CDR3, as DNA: TGTGCCAGCAGTGACTCGATGCAAGGGACCGGGGAGCTGTTTTTT. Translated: CASSDSMQGTGELFF.

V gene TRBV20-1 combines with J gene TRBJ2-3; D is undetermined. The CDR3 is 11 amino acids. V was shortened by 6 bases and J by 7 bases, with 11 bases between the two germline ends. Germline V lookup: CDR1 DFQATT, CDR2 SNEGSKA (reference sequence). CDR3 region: CSAQTGHTQYF. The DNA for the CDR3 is TGCAGTGCGCAGACGGGCCATACGCAGTATTTT.

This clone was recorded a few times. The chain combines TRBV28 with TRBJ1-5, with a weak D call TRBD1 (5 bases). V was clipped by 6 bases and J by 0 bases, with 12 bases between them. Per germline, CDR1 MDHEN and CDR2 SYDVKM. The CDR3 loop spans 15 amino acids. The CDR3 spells CASRWDQGSNQPQHF. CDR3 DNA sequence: TGTGCCAGCAGATGGGACCAGGGTAGCAATCAGCCCCAGCATTTT.

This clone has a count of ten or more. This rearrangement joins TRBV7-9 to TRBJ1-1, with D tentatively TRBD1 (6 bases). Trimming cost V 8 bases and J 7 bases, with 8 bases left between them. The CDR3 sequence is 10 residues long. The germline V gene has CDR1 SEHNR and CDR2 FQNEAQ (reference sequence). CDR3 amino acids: CASGDNEAFF. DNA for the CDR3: TGTGCCAGCGGGGACAATGAAGCTTTCTTT.

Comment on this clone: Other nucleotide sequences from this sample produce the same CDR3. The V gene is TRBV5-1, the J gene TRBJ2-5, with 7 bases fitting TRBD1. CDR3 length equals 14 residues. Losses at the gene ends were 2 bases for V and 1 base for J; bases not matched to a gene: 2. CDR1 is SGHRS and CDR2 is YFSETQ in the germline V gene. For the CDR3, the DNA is TGCGCCAGCAGCTTAGGGACAGCCCAAGAGACCCAGTACTTC. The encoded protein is CASSLGTAQETQYF.

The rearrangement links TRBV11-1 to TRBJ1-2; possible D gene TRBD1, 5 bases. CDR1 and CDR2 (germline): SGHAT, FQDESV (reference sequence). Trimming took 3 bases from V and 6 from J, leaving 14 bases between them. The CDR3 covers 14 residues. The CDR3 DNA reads TGTGCCAGCAGCTTTGACAGTGGGTCAGATGGCTACACCTTC. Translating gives CASSFDSGSDGYTF.

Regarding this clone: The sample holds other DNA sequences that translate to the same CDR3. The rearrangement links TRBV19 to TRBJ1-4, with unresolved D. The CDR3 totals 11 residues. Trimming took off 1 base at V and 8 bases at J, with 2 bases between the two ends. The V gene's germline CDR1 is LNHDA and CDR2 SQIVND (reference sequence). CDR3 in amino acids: CASSIGEKLFF. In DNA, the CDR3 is TGTGCCAGTAGTATAGGCGAAAAACTGTTTTTT.

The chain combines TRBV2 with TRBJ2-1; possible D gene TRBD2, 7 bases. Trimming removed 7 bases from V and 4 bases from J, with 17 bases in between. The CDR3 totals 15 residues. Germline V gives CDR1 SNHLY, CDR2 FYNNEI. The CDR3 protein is CASKRGGGSYNEQFF. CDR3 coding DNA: TGTGCCAGCAAGAGGGGAGGGGGTTCGTACAATGAGCAGTTCTTC.

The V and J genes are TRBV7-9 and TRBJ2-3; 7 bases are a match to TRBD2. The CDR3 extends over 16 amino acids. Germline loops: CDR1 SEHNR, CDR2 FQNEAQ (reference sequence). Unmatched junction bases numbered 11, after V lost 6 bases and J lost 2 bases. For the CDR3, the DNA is TGTGCCAGCAGGGGTTCCTGGGACTACCCCACAGATACGCAGTATTTT. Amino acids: CASRGSWDYPTDTQYF.

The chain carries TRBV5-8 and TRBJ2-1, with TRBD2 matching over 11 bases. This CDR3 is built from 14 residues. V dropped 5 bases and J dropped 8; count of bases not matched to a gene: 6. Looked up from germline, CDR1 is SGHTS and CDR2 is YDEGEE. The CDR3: CASSWGLAVDEQFF. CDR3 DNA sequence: TGTGCCAGCAGTTGGGGACTAGCGGTGGATGAGCAGTTCTTC.

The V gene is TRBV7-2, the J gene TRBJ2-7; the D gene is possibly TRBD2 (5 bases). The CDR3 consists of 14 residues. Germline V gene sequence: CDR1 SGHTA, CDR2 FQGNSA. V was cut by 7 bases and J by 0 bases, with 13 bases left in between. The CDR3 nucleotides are TGTGCCAGCAACCTCCCGGGAAGCTCCTACGAGCAGTACTTC. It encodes CASNLPGSSYEQYF.

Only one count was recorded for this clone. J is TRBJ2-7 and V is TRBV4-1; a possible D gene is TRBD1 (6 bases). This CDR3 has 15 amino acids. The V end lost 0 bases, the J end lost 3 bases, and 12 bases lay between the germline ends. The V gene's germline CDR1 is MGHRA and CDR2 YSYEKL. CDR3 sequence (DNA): TGCGCCAGCAGCCAAGATTCCAGGGGATTCTACGAGCAGTACTTC. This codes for CASSQDSRGFYEQYF.

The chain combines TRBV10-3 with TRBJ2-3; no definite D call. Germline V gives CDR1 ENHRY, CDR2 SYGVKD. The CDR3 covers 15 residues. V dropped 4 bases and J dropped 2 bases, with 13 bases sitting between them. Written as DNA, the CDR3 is TGTGCCATCAGTGTCGGAAACACCATCACAGATACGCAGTATTTT. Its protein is CAISVGNTITDTQYF.

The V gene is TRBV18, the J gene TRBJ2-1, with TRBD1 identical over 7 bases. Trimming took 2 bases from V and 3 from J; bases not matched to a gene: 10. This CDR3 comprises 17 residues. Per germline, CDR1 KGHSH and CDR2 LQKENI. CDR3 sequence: CASSPASSGTVYNEQFF. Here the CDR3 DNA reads TGTGCCAGCTCACCAGCGAGCTCCGGGACAGTCTACAATGAGCAGTTCTTC.

The CDR3 DNA sequence: TGCGCCAGCAGCTTGGTGACAGGGGATGTAGCTTTCTTT. It translates to CASSLVTGDVAFF. The chain is built from TRBV5-1 and TRBJ1-1; 8 bases fit TRBD1. V dropped 0 bases and J dropped 10; count of bases not matched to a gene: 5. The CDR3 is made up of 13 amino acids. Germline lookup yields CDR1 SGHRS and CDR2 YFSETQ.

CDR3 loop: CASSRGLAPGTNEQFF. CDR3 coding DNA: TGTGCCAGCAGCCGAGGACTAGCGCCCGGAACCAATGAGCAGTTCTTC. The rearrangement links TRBV11-2 to TRBJ2-1; the match to TRBD2 covers 9 bases. The CDR3 is 16 residues long. CDR1 is SGHAT, CDR2 FQNNGV, per germline. Trimming removed 5 bases from V and 6 bases from J; junction bases left unmatched: 11.

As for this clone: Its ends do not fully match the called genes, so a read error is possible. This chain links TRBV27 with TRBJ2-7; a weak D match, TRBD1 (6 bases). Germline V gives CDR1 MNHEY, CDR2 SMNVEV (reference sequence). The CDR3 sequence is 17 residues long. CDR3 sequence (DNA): TGTGTCAGCAGTTTATCCCCATACCCCGGGACACCGTACGAGCAGTACTTC. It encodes CVSSLSPYPGTPYEQYF.